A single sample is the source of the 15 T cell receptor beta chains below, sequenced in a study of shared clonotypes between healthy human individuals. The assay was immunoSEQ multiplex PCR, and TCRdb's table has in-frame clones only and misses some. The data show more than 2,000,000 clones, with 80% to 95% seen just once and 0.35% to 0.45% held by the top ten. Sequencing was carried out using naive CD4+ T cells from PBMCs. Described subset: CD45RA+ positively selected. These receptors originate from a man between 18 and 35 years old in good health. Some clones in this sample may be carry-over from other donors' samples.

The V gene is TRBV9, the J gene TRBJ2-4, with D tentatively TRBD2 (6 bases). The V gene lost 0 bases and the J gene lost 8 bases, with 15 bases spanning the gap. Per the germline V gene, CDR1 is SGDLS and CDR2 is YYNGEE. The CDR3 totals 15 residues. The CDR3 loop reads CASSVAAGKVDIQYF. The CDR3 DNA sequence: TGTGCCAGCAGCGTAGCAGCGGGCAAGGTGGACATTCAGTACTTC.

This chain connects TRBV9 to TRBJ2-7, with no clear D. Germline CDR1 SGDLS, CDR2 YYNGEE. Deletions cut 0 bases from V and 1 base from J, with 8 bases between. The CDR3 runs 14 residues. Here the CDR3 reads CASSVVTRSYEQYF. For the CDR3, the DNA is TGTGCCAGCAGCGTAGTGACCAGATCCTACGAGCAGTACTTC.

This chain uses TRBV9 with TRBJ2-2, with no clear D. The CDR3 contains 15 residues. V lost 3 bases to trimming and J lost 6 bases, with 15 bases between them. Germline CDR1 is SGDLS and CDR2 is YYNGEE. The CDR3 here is CASSGPLGASGELFF. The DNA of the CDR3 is TGTGCCAGCAGCGGTCCGCTGGGCGCGTCCGGGGAGCTGTTTTTT.

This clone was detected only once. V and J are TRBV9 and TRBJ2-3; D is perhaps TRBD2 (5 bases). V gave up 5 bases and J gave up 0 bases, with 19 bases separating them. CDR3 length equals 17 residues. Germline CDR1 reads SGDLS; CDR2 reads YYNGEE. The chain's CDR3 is CASRPGWYGGSTDTQYF. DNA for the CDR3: TGTGCCAGCAGGCCTGGCTGGTATGGCGGGAGCACAGATACGCAGTATTTT.

The CDR3 spells CASSDRRLAGDEQFF. As DNA, the CDR3 is TGTGCCAGCAGCGATAGGAGACTAGCGGGGGATGAGCAGTTCTTC. The gene calls are TRBV7-2 and TRBJ2-1; 12 nucleotides line up with TRBD2. The CDR3 has 15 amino acids. Trimming took 5 bases from V and 8 from J; bases not matched to a gene: 7. Germline-derived CDR1 and CDR2 are SGHTA and FQGNSA.

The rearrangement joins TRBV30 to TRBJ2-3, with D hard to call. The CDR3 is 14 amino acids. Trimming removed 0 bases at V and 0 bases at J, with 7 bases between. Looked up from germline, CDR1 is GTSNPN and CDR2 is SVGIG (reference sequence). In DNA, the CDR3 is TGTGCCTGGAGTGTCAGAGCTAGCACAGATACGCAGTATTTT. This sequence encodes CAWSVRASTDTQYF.

In nucleotides, the CDR3 is TGTGCCATTTCAGGGGGCGAACGGATCTATGGCTACACCTTC. This codes for CAISGGERIYGYTF. The J gene is TRBJ1-2, the V gene TRBV6-1, with TRBD1 identical over 8 bases. The CDR3 loop spans 14 amino acids. V dropped 10 bases and J dropped 4; count of bases not matched to a gene: 11. Germline values: CDR1 MNHNS, CDR2 SASEGT.

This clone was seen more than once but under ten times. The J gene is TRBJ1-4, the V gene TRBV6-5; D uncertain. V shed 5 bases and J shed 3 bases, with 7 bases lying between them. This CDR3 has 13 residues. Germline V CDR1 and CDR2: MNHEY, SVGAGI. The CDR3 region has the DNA TGTGCCAGCAGTAGGACTGCTAATGAAAAACTGTTTTTT. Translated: CASSRTANEKLFF.

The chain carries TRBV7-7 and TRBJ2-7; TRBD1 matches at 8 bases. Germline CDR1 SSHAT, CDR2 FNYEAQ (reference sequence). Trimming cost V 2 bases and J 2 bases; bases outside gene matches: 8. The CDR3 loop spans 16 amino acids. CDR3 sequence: CASSLLPGQGTYEQYF. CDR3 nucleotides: TGTGCCAGCAGCTTATTGCCCGGACAGGGAACCTACGAGCAGTACTTC.

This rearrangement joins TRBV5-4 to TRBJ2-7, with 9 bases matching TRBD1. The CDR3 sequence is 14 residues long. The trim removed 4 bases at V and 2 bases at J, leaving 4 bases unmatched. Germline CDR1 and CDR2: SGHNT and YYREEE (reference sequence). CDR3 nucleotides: TGTGCCAGCAGCCCCAACAGGGGGCCCTACGAGCAGTACTTC. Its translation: CASSPNRGPYEQYF.

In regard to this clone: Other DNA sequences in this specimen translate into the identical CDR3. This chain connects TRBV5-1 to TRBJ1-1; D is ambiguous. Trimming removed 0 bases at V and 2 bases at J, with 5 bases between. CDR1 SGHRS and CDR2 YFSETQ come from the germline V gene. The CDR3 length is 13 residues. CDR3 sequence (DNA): TGCGCCAGCAGCTTGGAGAGTAACACTGAAGCTTTCTTT. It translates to CASSLESNTEAFF.

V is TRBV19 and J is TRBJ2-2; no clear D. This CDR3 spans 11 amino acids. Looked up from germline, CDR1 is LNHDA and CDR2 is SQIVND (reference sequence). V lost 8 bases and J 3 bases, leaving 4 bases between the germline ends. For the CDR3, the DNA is TGTGCCAGTCAGGACACCGGGGAGCTGTTTTTT. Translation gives CASQDTGELFF.

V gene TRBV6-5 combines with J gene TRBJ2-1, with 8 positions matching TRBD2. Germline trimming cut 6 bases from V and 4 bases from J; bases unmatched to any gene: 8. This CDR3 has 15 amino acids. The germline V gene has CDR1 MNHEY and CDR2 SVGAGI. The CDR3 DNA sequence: TGTGCCAGCAGCCGCCCGACTAGCGAGTACAATGAGCAGTTCTTC. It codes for CASSRPTSEYNEQFF.

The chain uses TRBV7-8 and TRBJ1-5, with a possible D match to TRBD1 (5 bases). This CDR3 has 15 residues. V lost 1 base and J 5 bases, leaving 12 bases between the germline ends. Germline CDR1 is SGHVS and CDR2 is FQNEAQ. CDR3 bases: TGTGCCAGCAGCTTAGATCACGGGGGGGATCAGCCCCAGCATTTT. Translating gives CASSLDHGGDQPQHF.

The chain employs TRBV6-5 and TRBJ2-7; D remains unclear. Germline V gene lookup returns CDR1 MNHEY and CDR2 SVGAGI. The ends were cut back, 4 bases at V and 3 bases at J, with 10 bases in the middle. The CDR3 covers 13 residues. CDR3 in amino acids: CASSSTRYYEQYF. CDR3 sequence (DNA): TGTGCCAGCAGTTCCACCCGCTACTACGAGCAGTACTTC.